This paragraph reports one TCR beta chain. No antigen is known for it. Generated by immunoSEQ multiplex PCR, the TCRdb table keeps only in-frame clones and is missing some. The sample includes some 37,000 clones, around 77% of them seen just once. This record belongs to a study of OX40 agonist ivuxolimab in advanced cancers. Study results and caveats: Averaging showed that CD8+ T cells had more expanded clones than CD4+ did. Among the least clonally expanded were partial responders at 0.1-3.0 mg/kg. Clones of CD4+ and CD8+ blood T cells grew by week 6 at doses of 0.1 to 3.0 mg/kg.

V dropped 7 bases and J dropped 5 bases, with 17 bases sitting between them. There are 14 residues in the CDR3. Per germline, CDR1 SEHNR and CDR2 FQNEAQ (reference sequence). The sequence came from an adult with an advanced solid tumor such as melanoma, head and neck, liver or kidney cancer. This chain connects TRBV7-9 to TRBJ2-5; the D gene is possibly TRBD2 (6 bases). The source was CD4+ or CD8+ T cells sorted from blood, collected in a trial of the OX40 agonist ivuxolimab. Here the CDR3 DNA reads TGTGCCAGCACCCTCCCCGGGAGTAGGGAGACCCAGTACTTC. The encoded protein is CASTLPGSRETQYF.